These 15 T cell receptor beta chains share one sample of origin, sequenced in a study of early T cells in non-severe SARS-CoV-2 infection. TCRdb independently ran MiXCR on the 5' RACE reads; one entry per CDR3 protein. The sample has more than 65,000 distinct CDR3 sequences, roughly 13% seen once. Input material: whole blood. These receptor sequences come from an adult who was a healthcare worker with PCR-confirmed SARS-CoV-2 infection or an uninfected control (not recorded which).

V is TRBV7-9 and J is TRBJ2-1; unclear D gene. Trimming removed 1 base from V and 8 bases from J, with 6 bases in between. CDR3 length: 12 amino acids. CDR1 and CDR2 (germline): SEHNR, FQNEAQ (reference sequence). CDR3 amino acids: CASSLDLDEQFF. The CDR3, as DNA: TGTGCCAGCAGCTTAGACCTCGATGAGCAGTTCTTC.

The chain joins TRBV5-1 to TRBJ1-2; weak D call: TRBD1 (5 bases). The germline V gene encodes CDR1 SGHRS and CDR2 YFSETQ. This CDR3 comprises 15 residues. Trimming removed 4 bases at V and 4 bases at J, with 17 bases between. The CDR3 DNA reads TGCGCCAGCAGCGCGGGGACGTCTGCTTTCTATGGCTACACCTTC. This encodes CASSAGTSAFYGYTF.

This clonotype has a handful of counts. V and J are TRBV11-2 and TRBJ2-1; perhaps TRBD1 as D (5 bases). This CDR3 comprises 16 residues. Germline values: CDR1 SGHAT, CDR2 FQNNGV. V was pared by 5 bases and J by 0 bases, with 14 bases between. The CDR3 spells CASSPWGGSSYNEQFF. CDR3 DNA sequence: TGTGCCAGCAGCCCATGGGGCGGCAGCTCCTACAATGAGCAGTTCTTC.

The table lists this clonotype with many counts. The CDR3 region is CATSRAGEGYNQPQHF. The DNA of the CDR3 is TGTGCCACCAGCAGAGCAGGGGAGGGCTACAATCAGCCCCAGCATTTT. The V and J genes are TRBV15 and TRBJ1-5, with D tentatively TRBD1 (6 bases). CDR3 length equals 16 residues. The V end lost 1 base, the J end lost 3 bases, and 13 bases lay between the germline ends. From germline, CDR1 is LNHNV and CDR2 YYDKDF (reference sequence).

This clonotype was observed many times. CDR3 nucleotides: TGTGCCAGCAGCCCTTTGACAGGTGGGACCGGGGAGCTGTTTTTT. Translated: CASSPLTGGTGELFF. The chain couples TRBV12-3 or TRBV12-4 to TRBJ2-2; tentative D call: TRBD1 (6 bases). Trimming took 6 bases from V and 5 from J, leaving 16 bases between them. The CDR3 is made up of 15 amino acids.

J is TRBJ1-1 and V is TRBV18; the D is unclear. Trimming pared 3 bases from V and 2 bases from J, leaving 16 bases between. This CDR3 is built from 16 residues. The germline V gene has CDR1 KGHSH and CDR2 LQKENI. In DNA, the CDR3 is TGTGCCAGCTCACCGTACCAGCGGGGAACAAACACTGAAGCTTTCTTT. As protein: CASSPYQRGTNTEAFF.

This clonotype was seen repeatedly, ten times or more. The CDR3 DNA is TGTGCCAGCAGTCCCTACCGACTAGGGACTAGCCACTTTTCTGAGCAGTACTTC. Its protein product is CASSPYRLGTSHFSEQYF. The J gene is TRBJ2-7, the V gene TRBV12-3 or TRBV12-4, with 9 bases aligning to TRBD2. There are 18 residues in the CDR3. Losses at the gene ends were 5 bases for V and 7 bases for J; bases not matched to a gene: 21.

This clonotype was observed many times. The V and J genes are TRBV21-1 and TRBJ2-1; the table gives TRBD1 as D, unverified against the DNA. TRBV21-1 is described as a pseudogene. The CDR3 is 18 amino acids. CDR3 in amino acids: CASSTLLGTRGVDNEQFF. The CDR3 nucleotides read TGTGCCAGCAGCACCCTACTTGGGACACGCGGGGTGGACAATGAGCAGTTCTTC.

This clonotype has at least ten counts. The rearrangement joins TRBV12-3 or TRBV12-4 to TRBJ1-5; 11 bases align to TRBD1. This CDR3 contains 16 residues. V dropped 4 bases and J dropped 3; count of bases not matched to a gene: 5. The DNA of the CDR3 is TGTGCCAGCAGTTATCGGACAGGGGGCGTCAATCAGCCCCAGCATTTT. It encodes CASSYRTGGVNQPQHF.

This clonotype occurred a few times. V and J are TRBV29-1 and TRBJ2-7, with D possibly being TRBD2 (5 bases). Germline CDR1 and CDR2: SQVTM and ANQGSEA. Deletions cut 4 bases from V and 2 bases from J, with 9 bases between. The CDR3 totals 12 residues. CDR3 region: CSVGRDTYEQYF. CDR3 DNA: TGCAGCGTTGGTCGGGATACCTACGAGCAGTACTTC.

The sample holds many counts of this clonotype. The CDR3 loop is CASSYRVGSSYNSPLHF. The DNA for the CDR3 is TGTGCCAGCAGCTACAGGGTCGGTAGCTCCTATAATTCACCCCTCCACTTT. This chain joins TRBV6-1 and TRBJ1-6, with D maybe TRBD1 (6 bases). Germline V gene lookup returns CDR1 MNHNS and CDR2 SASEGT. V dropped 6 bases and J dropped 0 bases, with 15 bases sitting between them. This CDR3 spans 17 amino acids.

J is TRBJ2-4 and V is TRBV11-2; D not certain. Germline V lookup: CDR1 SGHAT, CDR2 FQNNGV. The CDR3 consists of 15 residues. V lost 5 bases and J 0 bases, leaving 11 bases between the germline ends. The CDR3, as DNA: TGTGCCAGCAGCGGAAACCGGGCAGCCAAAAACATTCAGTACTTC. Its translation: CASSGNRAAKNIQYF. Looking up the rest from reference TRBV11-2 and TRBJ2-4 gives the full variable domain: EAGVAQSPRYKIIEKRQSVAFWCNPISGHATLYWYQQILGQGPKLLIQFQNNGVVDDSQLPKDRFSAERLKGVDSTLKIQPAKLEDSAVYLCASSGNRAAKNIQYFGAGTRLSVL.

This clonotype was recorded a few times. The chain recombines TRBV19 with TRBJ1-4; maybe TRBD1 (5 bases). Germline CDR1 and CDR2: LNHDA and SQIVND (reference sequence). The CDR3 extends over 13 amino acids. Trimming removed 9 bases at V and 8 bases at J, with 16 bases between. Written as DNA, the CDR3 is TGTGCCAGCCAGGGTTTGAGATCGGAAAAACTGTTTTTT. It encodes CASQGLRSEKLFF.

In this sample, this clonotype turned up many times. CDR3 bases: TGTGCCAGCAGTACCGGACAGGTGGGGAGAGGGACTGAAGCTTTCTTT. It codes for CASSTGQVGRGTEAFF. The rearrangement joins TRBV6-5 to TRBJ1-1, with 7 bases matching TRBD1. V lost 5 bases, J lost 5 bases, and 14 bases stayed unmatched. The CDR3 consists of 16 residues. The germline gives CDR1 MNHEY, CDR2 SVGAGI.

The sample holds many counts of this clonotype. V gene TRBV12-3 or TRBV12-4 combines with J gene TRBJ1-3; D is uncertain. Between the trimmed V and J ends, which lost 1 base and 4 bases, there was a span of 8 bases. The CDR3 length is 14 residues. Here the CDR3 reads CASSLVGSGNTIYF. CDR3 in DNA: TGTGCCAGCAGTTTAGTGGGGTCCGGAAACACCATATATTTT.